Below, one TCR beta chain is given with its context. Its specificity is not known. These data are taken from a study of shared clonotypes between healthy human individuals. Regarding the study as a whole: Blood was the only sampled material, and tissue repertoires likely differ. Donor clonotype sharing was expected to depend on sequencing depth.

Each subset's genomic DNA was split evenly across several immunoSEQ plates. The table came from immunoSEQ multiplex PCR; TCRdb's copy has only in-frame clones and leaves some out. Of 2 million to 2.5 million clones in the sample, approximately 95% were seen once. Every one of the donors was a Caucasian adult that lived in Nashville, Tennessee. The sequenced sample consisted of naive CD4+ T cells from PBMCs. Subset meaning: CD45RA+ positively selected. The clonotype was recovered from a man between 18 and 35 years old in good health. Some clones in this sample may be carry-over from other donors' samples.

CDR3 protein: CASSQDFGGETQYF. CDR3 coding DNA: TGCGCCAGCAGCCAAGATTTTGGAGGAGAGACCCAGTACTTC. The chain couples TRBV4-3 to TRBJ2-5; TRBD2 might be the D (5 bases). Trimming removed 0 bases from V and 4 bases from J, with 9 bases in between. The CDR3 is made up of 14 amino acids. Germline values: CDR1 LGHNA, CDR2 YSLEER.